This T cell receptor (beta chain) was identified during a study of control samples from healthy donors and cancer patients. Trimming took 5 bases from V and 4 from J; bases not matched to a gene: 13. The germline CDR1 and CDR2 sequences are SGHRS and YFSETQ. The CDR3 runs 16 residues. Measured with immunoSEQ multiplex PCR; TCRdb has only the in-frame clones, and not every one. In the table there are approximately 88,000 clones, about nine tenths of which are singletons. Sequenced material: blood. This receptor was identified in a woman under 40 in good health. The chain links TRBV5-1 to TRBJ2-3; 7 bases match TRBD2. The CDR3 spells CASSSGRDSRADTQYF. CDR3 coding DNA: TGCGCCAGCAGTTCGGGGAGGGATTCACGCGCAGATACGCAGTATTTT.